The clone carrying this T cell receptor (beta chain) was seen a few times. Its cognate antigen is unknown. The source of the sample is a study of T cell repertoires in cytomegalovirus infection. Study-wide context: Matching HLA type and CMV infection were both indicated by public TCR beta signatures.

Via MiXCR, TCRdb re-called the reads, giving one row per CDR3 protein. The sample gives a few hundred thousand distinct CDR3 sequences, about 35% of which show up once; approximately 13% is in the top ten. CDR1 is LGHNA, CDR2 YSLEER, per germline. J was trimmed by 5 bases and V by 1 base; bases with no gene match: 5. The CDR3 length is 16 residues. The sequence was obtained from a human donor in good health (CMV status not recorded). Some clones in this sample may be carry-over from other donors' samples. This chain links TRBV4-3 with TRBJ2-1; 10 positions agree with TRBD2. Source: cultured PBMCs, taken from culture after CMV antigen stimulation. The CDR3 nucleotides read TGCGCCAGCAGCCAAGGGGCTAGCGGGAGCCACAATGAGCAGTTCTTC. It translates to CASSQGASGSHNEQFF.